The rows below give T cell receptor beta chains drawn from one sample of a study of Ad26.COV2.S vaccination and SARS-CoV-2 variants. Data came from immunoSEQ multiplex PCR; TCRdb stores just in-frame clones and leaves some out. The sample has some 390,000 clones, 89% seen once. Sequences were derived from peripheral blood, sampled in a trial of Ad26.COV2.S vaccine versus placebo. These TCRs come from a person between 18 and 65 years old who received the Ad26.COV2.S COVID-19 vaccine or a placebo. The CDR3 runs from the conserved cysteine through the conserved F or W. A D gene is named only where the DNA matches it firmly. Not all rows give a size; the values are once, few, many and, for expanded clones, a class.

clone_size d_call j_call v_call cdr3_aa cdr3_nt
NA TRBD2 TRBJ2-7 TRBV9 CASSVGLDYEQYF TGTGCCAGCAGCGTCGGACTAGACTACGAGCAGTACTTC
NA NA TRBJ1-4 TRBV7-8 CASSAAVGGLEKLFF TGTGCCAGCAGCGCCGCGGTGGGGGGGCTTGAAAAACTGTTTTTT
NA NA TRBJ1-5 TRBV18 CASSLGRNNQPQHF TGTGCCAGCTCACTGGGACGGAACAATCAGCCCCAGCATTTT
NA NA TRBJ2-4 TRBV28 CASSSSSPKNIQYF TGTGCCAGCAGTTCGTCCTCCCCAAAAAACATTCAGTACTTC
NA NA TRBJ2-5 TRBV11-2 CASSPGLQETQYF TGTGCCAGCAGCCCTGGGCTGCAAGAGACCCAGTACTTC
NA NA TRBJ2-7 TRBV19 CASTGAGTYEQYF TGTGCCAGTACGGGGGCGGGTACCTACGAGCAGTACTTC
NA NA TRBJ2-6 TRBV29-1 CSVEDGGANVLTF TGCAGCGTTGAAGATGGGGGGGCCAACGTCCTGACTTTC
NA NA TRBJ1-5 TRBV4-1 CASSQSQGLNNQPQHF TGCGCCAGCAGCCAAAGCCAGGGTTTGAACAATCAGCCCCAGCATTTT
NA TRBD1 TRBJ1-1 TRBV19 CASRGQGMNTEAFF TGTGCCAGTAGAGGACAGGGCATGAACACTGAAGCTTTCTTT
NA TRBD1 TRBJ1-6 TRBV5-1 CASSLERGQGVNSPLHF TGCGCCAGCAGCTTGGAGCGGGGCCAGGGGGTTAATTCACCCCTCCACTTT
NA NA TRBJ2-1 TRBV24-1 CATTGFGEQFF TGTGCCACCACAGGGTTCGGTGAGCAGTTCTTC
NA TRBD2 TRBJ2-2 TRBV5-1 CASSLGREGPGELFF TGCGCCAGCAGCTTGGGTCGGGAGGGCCCCGGGGAGCTGTTTTTT
NA NA TRBJ1-5 TRBV7-8 CASSSAPTPDSNQPQHF TGTGCCAGCAGCTCCGCTCCGACACCTGATAGCAATCAGCCCCAGCATTTT
few NA TRBJ2-5 TRBV19 CASSKQGPETQYF TGTGCCAGTAGTAAACAGGGTCCGGAGACCCAGTACTTC
once NA TRBJ1-2 TRBV10-3 CAISGRGASGYTF TGTGCCATCAGTGGCCGTGGGGCAAGCGGCTACACCTTC
NA NA TRBJ1-2 TRBV2 CASSDSGQTSHNYGYTF TGTGCCAGCAGTGACTCGGGACAAACAAGTCATAACTATGGCTACACCTTC
NA NA TRBJ1-5 TRBV19 CASSSSWGLPQHF TGTGCCAGTAGTTCCAGCTGGGGATTGCCCCAGCATTTT
NA NA TRBJ1-2 TRBV7-9 CASSKSGEYGYTF TGTGCCAGCAGCAAATCAGGGGAGTATGGCTACACCTTC
NA NA TRBJ2-5 TRBV6-5 CASKIETQYF TGTGCCAGTAAAATAGAGACCCAGTACTTC
NA NA TRBJ1-6 TRBV6-1 CASREGGDNSPLHF TGTGCCAGCAGGGAAGGAGGGGATAATTCACCCCTCCACTTT
NA TRBD2 TRBJ2-3 TRBV4-2 CASSQALAGGPLDTQYF TGTGCCAGCAGCCAGGCCCTAGCGGGAGGGCCTTTAGATACGCAGTATTTT
NA NA TRBJ2-1 TRBV6-5 CASSYSRSYNEQFF TGTGCCAGCAGTTACAGCCGCTCCTACAATGAGCAGTTCTTC
few NA TRBJ2-2 TRBV5-1 CASSSNTGELFF TGCGCCAGCAGCTCTAACACCGGGGAGCTGTTTTTT
NA NA TRBJ1-1 TRBV7-2 CASSLSSMNTEAFF TGTGCCAGCAGCTTATCCAGCATGAACACTGAAGCTTTCTTT
NA NA TRBJ2-7 TRBV19 CASKLTGTADYEQYF TGTGCCAGTAAACTCACCGGGACCGCGGACTACGAGCAGTACTTC
NA NA TRBJ2-5 TRBV10-2 CASSGRFQETQYF TGCGCCAGCAGCGGTAGGTTCCAAGAGACCCAGTACTTC
NA NA TRBJ2-5 TRBV18 CASSPPAGRETQYF TGTGCCAGCTCACCACCGGCAGGGAGGGAGACCCAGTACTTC
NA NA TRBJ2-7 TRBV29-1 CSVERGGGYEQYF TGCAGCGTTGAGCGAGGGGGGGGTTACGAGCAGTACTTC
NA NA TRBJ1-1 TRBV6-2/TRBV6-3 CASSYGGTEAFF TGTGCCAGCAGTTACGGAGGGACTGAAGCTTTCTTT
few NA TRBJ1-3 TRBV23-1 CASSQSGVGWGGNTIYF TGCGCCAGCAGTCAATCGGGGGTCGGGTGGGGCGGAAACACCATATATTTT
many NA TRBJ1-5 TRBV6-2/TRBV6-3 CASSYVSGTEPQHF TGTGCCAGCAGTTACGTTTCAGGGACGGAGCCCCAGCATTTT
NA NA TRBJ1-4 TRBV29-1 CSVTWGEKLFF TGCAGCGTTACTTGGGGTGAAAAACTGTTTTTT
NA NA TRBJ1-5 TRBV24-1 CATSDFSRGENQPQHF TGTGCCACCAGTGATTTCTCCAGGGGTGAAAATCAGCCCCAGCATTTT
once NA TRBJ2-1 TRBV20-1 CSAGRENEQFF TGCAGTGCAGGACGAGAAAATGAGCAGTTCTTC
NA NA TRBJ2-3 TRBV6-1 CASSEESGRGADTQYF TGTGCCAGCAGTGAAGAGTCGGGAAGGGGCGCAGATACGCAGTATTTT
NA NA TRBJ2-3 TRBV3-1/TRBV3-2 CASSQAALRTDTQYF TGTGCCAGCAGCCAAGCGGCCCTCCGCACAGATACGCAGTATTTT